The 9 T cell receptor beta chains listed next were all sequenced from one sample in a study of OX40 agonist ivuxolimab in advanced cancers. Method: immunoSEQ multiplex PCR; TCRdb's copy keeps in-frame clones and lacks some. The sample has some 31,000 clones; around 87% are singletons. The sequencing used CD4+ or CD8+ T cells sorted from blood, collected in a trial of the OX40 agonist ivuxolimab. The receptors stem from an adult with an advanced solid tumor such as melanoma, head and neck, liver or kidney cancer.

The CDR3 reads CAITGGMGDEQFF. The CDR3 coding sequence is TGTGCCATCACGGGGGGGATGGGGGATGAGCAGTTCTTC. The V gene is TRBV10-3, the J gene TRBJ2-1; 8 bases match TRBD2. The length of the CDR3 is 13 residues. Germline values: CDR1 ENHRY, CDR2 SYGVKD. Unmatched junction bases numbered 7, after V lost 7 bases and J lost 8 bases.

The chain recombines TRBV21-1 with TRBJ1-5; the D segment call TRBD1 is taken from the table without a DNA check. TRBV21-1 is recorded as a pseudogene. The CDR3 contains 12 residues. This CDR3 is CASHRAYQPQHF. CDR3 in DNA: TGTGCCAGCCACAGGGCCTATCAGCCCCAGCATTTT.

V and J are TRBV6-6 and TRBJ2-1; possible D gene TRBD1, 5 bases. Germline V CDR1 and CDR2: MNHNY, SVGAGI (reference sequence). V lost 0 bases to trimming and J lost 7 bases, with 13 bases between them. CDR3 length: 15 amino acids. CDR3 region: CASSYSGALPNEQFF. As DNA, the CDR3 is TGTGCCAGCAGTTACTCAGGGGCCCTTCCTAATGAGCAGTTCTTC.

The chain carries TRBV28 and TRBJ2-1; the match to TRBD2 covers 10 bases. The CDR3 contains 15 residues. The V gene end was trimmed by 5 bases and the J gene end by 4 bases; junction bases not matched to a gene: 5. Per germline, CDR1 MDHEN and CDR2 SYDVKM. For the CDR3, the DNA is TGTGCCAGCAGTGGAGCTAGCGGGAGATACAATGAGCAGTTCTTC. The encoded protein is CASSGASGRYNEQFF.

This clone was seen only once. The V call is TRBV2, the J call TRBJ1-3, with a tentative D call TRBD1 (5 bases). From germline, CDR1 is SNHLY and CDR2 FYNNEI. V lost 7 bases, J lost 4 bases, and 11 bases lay in between. This CDR3 is built from 13 residues. This CDR3 is CASTRDYGNTIYF. CDR3 nucleotide sequence: TGTGCCAGCACCCGGGACTACGGAAACACCATATATTTT.

This sequence joins TRBV28 and TRBJ2-3, with 9 bases matching TRBD1. This CDR3 comprises 13 residues. Germline values: CDR1 MDHEN, CDR2 SYDVKM. V shed 6 bases and J 8 bases; nucleotides not matched to a gene: 6. In nucleotides, the CDR3 is TGTGCCAGCAGAAGGGACAGGGCCGGTACGCAGTATTTT. This codes for CASRRDRAGTQYF. The full variable domain, completed using reference TRBV28 and TRBJ2-3, is DVKVTQSSRYLVKRTGEKVFLECVQDMDHENMFWYRQDPGLGLRLIYFSYDVKMKEKGDIPEGYSVSREKKERFSLILESASTNQTSMYLCASRRDRAGTQYFGPGTRLTVL.

This clone occurred once. The chain joins TRBV5-1 to TRBJ1-1; 12 bases are a match to TRBD1. V shed 5 bases and J 2 bases; nucleotides not matched to a gene: 7. Per the germline V gene, CDR1 is SGHRS and CDR2 is YFSETQ. The CDR3 loop spans 16 amino acids. The CDR3, as DNA: TGCGCCAGCAGACGGGACAGGGGGCGTAGAAACACTGAAGCTTTCTTT. It specifies CASRRDRGRRNTEAFF.

The J gene is TRBJ1-1, the V gene TRBV28; D might be TRBD1 (6 bases). CDR1 and CDR2 from the germline V gene are MDHEN and SYDVKM. V lost 6 bases and J 4 bases, leaving 18 bases between the germline ends. This CDR3 region has 15 residues. The DNA of the CDR3 is TGTGCCAGCAGACTCAGACAGGCTGGCGGCACTGAAGCTTTCTTT. Its protein product is CASRLRQAGGTEAFF.

The count of this clone is one. The CDR3, as DNA: TGCGCCAGCAGCTTGAGAGGGATCTCCTACGAGCAGTACTTC. Encoded protein: CASSLRGISYEQYF. The chain is built from TRBV5-1 and TRBJ2-7, with D perhaps TRBD2 (5 bases). The V end lost 1 base, the J end lost 0 bases, and 8 bases lay between the germline ends. CDR3 length: 14 residues. From germline, CDR1 is SGHRS and CDR2 YFSETQ.